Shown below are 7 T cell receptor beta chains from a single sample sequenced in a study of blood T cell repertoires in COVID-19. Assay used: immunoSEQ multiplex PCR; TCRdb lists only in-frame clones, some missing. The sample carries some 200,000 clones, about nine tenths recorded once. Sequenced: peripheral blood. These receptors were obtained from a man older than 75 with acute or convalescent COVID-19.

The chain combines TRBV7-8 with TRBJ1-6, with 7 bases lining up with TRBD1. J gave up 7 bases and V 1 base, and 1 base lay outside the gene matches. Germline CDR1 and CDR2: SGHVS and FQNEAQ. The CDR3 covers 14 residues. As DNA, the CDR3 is TGTGCCAGCAGCTTAGGGACAGGAAATTCACCCCTCCACTTT. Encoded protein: CASSLGTGNSPLHF. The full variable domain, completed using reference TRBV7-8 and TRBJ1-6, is GAGVSQSPRYKVAKRGQDVALRCDPISGHVSLFWYQQALGQGPEFLTYFQNEAQLDKSGLPSDRFFAERPEGSVSTLKIQRTQQEDSAVYLCASSLGTGNSPLHFGNGTRLTVT.

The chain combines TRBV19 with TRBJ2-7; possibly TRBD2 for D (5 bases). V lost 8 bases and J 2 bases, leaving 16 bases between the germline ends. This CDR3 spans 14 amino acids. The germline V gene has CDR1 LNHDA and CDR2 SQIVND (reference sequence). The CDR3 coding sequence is TGTGCCAGTCTTGAGGGAAGGGTTACCTACGAGCAGTACGTC. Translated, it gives CASLEGRVTYEQYV.

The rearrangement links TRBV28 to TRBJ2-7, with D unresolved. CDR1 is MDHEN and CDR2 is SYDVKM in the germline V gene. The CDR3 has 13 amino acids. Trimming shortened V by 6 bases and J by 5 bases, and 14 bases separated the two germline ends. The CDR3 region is CASSLFLAHEQYF. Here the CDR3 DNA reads TGTGCCAGCAGCCTCTTTTTAGCTCACGAGCAGTACTTC.

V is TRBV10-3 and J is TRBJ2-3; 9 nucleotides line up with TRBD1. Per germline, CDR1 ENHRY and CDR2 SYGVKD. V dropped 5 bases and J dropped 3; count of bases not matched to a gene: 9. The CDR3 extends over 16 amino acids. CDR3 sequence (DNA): TGTGCCATCAGTTCCCGGACAGGGGATCGGACAGATACGCAGTATTTT. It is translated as CAISSRTGDRTDTQYF.

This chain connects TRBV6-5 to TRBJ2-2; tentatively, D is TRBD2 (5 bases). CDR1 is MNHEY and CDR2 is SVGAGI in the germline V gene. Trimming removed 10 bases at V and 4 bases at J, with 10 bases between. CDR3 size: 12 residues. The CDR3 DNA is TGTGCCACCGGGGAGCGCACCGGGGAGCTGTTTTTT. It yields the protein CATGERTGELFF.

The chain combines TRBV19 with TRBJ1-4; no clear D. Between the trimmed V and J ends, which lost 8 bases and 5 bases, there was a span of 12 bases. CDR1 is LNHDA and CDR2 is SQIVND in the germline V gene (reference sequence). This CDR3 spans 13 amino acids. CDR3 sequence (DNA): TGTGCCAGTCGGGGTCAGTTGAATGAAAAACTGTTTTTT. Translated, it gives CASRGQLNEKLFF.

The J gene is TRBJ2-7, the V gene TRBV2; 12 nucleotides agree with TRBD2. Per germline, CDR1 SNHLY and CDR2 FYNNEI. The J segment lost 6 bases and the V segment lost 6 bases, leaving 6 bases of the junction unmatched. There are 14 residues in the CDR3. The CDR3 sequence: CASRGLAGRIEQYF. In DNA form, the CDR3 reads TGTGCCAGCAGAGGACTAGCGGGACGTATCGAGCAGTACTTC.